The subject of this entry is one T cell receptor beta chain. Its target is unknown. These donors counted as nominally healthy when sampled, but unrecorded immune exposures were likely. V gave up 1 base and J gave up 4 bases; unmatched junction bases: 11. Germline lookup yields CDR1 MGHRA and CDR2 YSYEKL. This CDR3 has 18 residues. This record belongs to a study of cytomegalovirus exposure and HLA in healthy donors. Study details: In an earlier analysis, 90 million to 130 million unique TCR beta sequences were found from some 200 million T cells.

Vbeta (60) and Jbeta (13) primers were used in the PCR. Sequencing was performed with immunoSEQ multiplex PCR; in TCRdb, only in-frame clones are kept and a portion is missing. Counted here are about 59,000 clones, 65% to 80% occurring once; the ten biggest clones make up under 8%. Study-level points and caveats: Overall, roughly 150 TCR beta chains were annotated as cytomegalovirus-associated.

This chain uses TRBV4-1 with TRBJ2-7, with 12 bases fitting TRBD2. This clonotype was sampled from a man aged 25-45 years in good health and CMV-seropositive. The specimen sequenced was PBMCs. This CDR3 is CASSQVSLSLAGGYEQYF. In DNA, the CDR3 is TGCGCCAGCAGCCAAGTCTCCCTATCCCTAGCGGGGGGGTACGAGCAGTACTTC.